Listed here are 24 T cell receptor beta chains from one sample, sequenced in a study of blood T cell repertoires in COVID-19 (dated by TCRdb to 2018 to 2020). The protocol used for the library was the immunoSEQ multiplex PCR assay. Drawn from immuneACCESS, this table holds only the in-frame rearrangements with V and J called that TCRdb kept. Clones are partly lost; checked studies trace under half to an unresolved V gene and leave the rest unexplained. The table for this sample lists about 180,000 clones; around 80% of them were counted only once. Over 6.5% of the sample is taken by the ten largest. The sequenced sample was peripheral blood. These receptors were collected from a woman aged 35 to 49 with COVID-19, enrolled during active disease.

This chain joins TRBV9 and TRBJ2-7, with TRBD2 matching 11 bases. Germline assignment: CDR1 SGDLS and CDR2 YYNGEE. The CDR3 consists of 16 residues. J lost 1 base, V lost 1 base, and 4 bases had no gene match. DNA of the CDR3: TGTGCCAGCAGCGTAACACTAGCGGGAGCTTCCTACGAGCAGTACTTC. Translation gives CASSVTLAGASYEQYF.

The chain is built from TRBV15 and TRBJ2-7; 10 nucleotides line up with TRBD1. The CDR3 loop spans 14 amino acids. Germline CDR1 LNHNV, CDR2 YYDKDF (reference sequence). V lost 7 bases to trimming and J lost 4 bases; unmatched junction nucleotides: 7. The CDR3, as DNA: TGTGCCACCACCACCGGGACAGGGGATTACGAGCAGTACTTC. It translates to CATTTGTGDYEQYF.

This chain connects TRBV9 to TRBJ2-5; D ambiguous. Per the germline V gene, CDR1 is SGDLS and CDR2 is YYNGEE. Between the trimmed V and J ends, which lost 7 bases and 0 bases, there was a span of 10 bases. The CDR3 length is 13 residues. CDR3 in DNA: TGTGCCAGCCTGGTTCGGTACCAAGAGACCCAGTACTTC. Its protein product is CASLVRYQETQYF. The entire variable domain, with the rest obtained from reference TRBV9 and TRBJ2-5, is as follows: DSGVTQTPKHLITATGQRVTLRCSPRSGDLSVYWYQQSLDQGLQFLIQYYNGEERAKGNILERFSAQQFPDLHSELNLSSLELGDSALYFCASLVRYQETQYFGPGTRLLVL.

The chain joins TRBV7-9 to TRBJ2-1; 9 positions agree with TRBD2. Germline V CDR1 and CDR2: SEHNR, FQNEAQ (reference sequence). The CDR3 covers 16 residues. Trimming cost V 6 bases and J 6 bases; bases outside gene matches: 12. DNA for the CDR3: TGTGCCAGCAGGAAGCGCGCTAGCGGGATCGCCAATGAGCAGTTCTTC. Its protein product is CASRKRASGIANEQFF.

This chain connects TRBV21-1 to TRBJ1-2; whether TRBD1, the table's D call, matches the DNA was not checked. TRBV21-1 is a pseudogene locus. This CDR3 has 15 amino acids. This CDR3 is CATRDRAPFPYGYTF. In DNA, the CDR3 is TGTGCCACCCGCGACAGGGCCCCCTTTCCCTATGGCTACACCTTC.

The chain uses TRBV19 and TRBJ2-5; 10 bases match TRBD1. Unmatched junction bases numbered 12, after V lost 6 bases and J lost 5 bases. The CDR3 extends over 16 amino acids. Looked up from germline, CDR1 is LNHDA and CDR2 is SQIVND (reference sequence). The DNA of the CDR3 is TGTGCCAGTAGCCTGACACGGGACAGGGGAAGGGAGACCCAGTACTTC. It encodes CASSLTRDRGRETQYF.

The J gene is TRBJ2-3, the V gene TRBV7-9; tentative D call: TRBD1 (6 bases). The V end was cut by 2 bases, the J end by 6 bases, with 18 bases between. Germline V gives CDR1 SEHNR, CDR2 FQNEAQ (reference sequence). The CDR3 length is 16 residues. The CDR3 protein is CASSLKGEWNTDTQYF. The CDR3 nucleotides read TGTGCCAGCAGCTTAAAGGGGGAGTGGAACACGGATACGCAGTATTTT.

The chain combines TRBV18 with TRBJ2-7; the D is unclear. Looked up from germline, CDR1 is KGHSH and CDR2 is LQKENI. The CDR3 runs 15 residues. The ends were cut back, 2 bases at V and 0 bases at J, with 11 bases in the middle. The CDR3 region has the DNA TGTGCCAGCTCACCAAACGGCGCGGCCTCCTACGAGCAGTACTTC. This encodes CASSPNGAASYEQYF.

V usage is TRBV5-4 and J usage is TRBJ2-7; possible D gene TRBD1, 5 bases. V dropped 4 bases and J dropped 2 bases, with 13 bases sitting between them. CDR1 and CDR2 (germline): SGHNT, YYREEE (reference sequence). The CDR3 loop spans 14 amino acids. CDR3 residues: CASSVHDRAYEQYF. CDR3 sequence (DNA): TGTGCCAGCAGCGTACACGACAGAGCCTACGAGCAGTACTTC.

The sample holds one count of this clone. The gene calls are TRBV2 and TRBJ1-2; a weak D match, TRBD1 (6 bases). The germline gives CDR1 SNHLY, CDR2 FYNNEI. This CDR3 spans 13 amino acids. The V end was cut by 8 bases, the J end by 0 bases, with 10 bases between. For the CDR3, the DNA is TGTGCCAGCGTCAGGGGAGCTAACTATGGCTACACCTTC. Protein product: CASVRGANYGYTF.

V and J are TRBV10-3 and TRBJ1-1; TRBD1 agrees at 10 bases. Germline V lookup: CDR1 ENHRY, CDR2 SYGVKD. There are 15 residues in the CDR3. The trim removed 3 bases at V and 5 bases at J, leaving 6 bases unmatched. The CDR3 here is CAISEPTGGGTEAFF. CDR3 in DNA: TGTGCCATCAGTGAACCGACAGGGGGCGGGACTGAAGCTTTCTTT.

V gene TRBV6-5 combines with J gene TRBJ2-6, with a possible D match to TRBD1 (5 bases). The CDR3 consists of 15 residues. CDR1 is MNHEY, CDR2 SVGAGI, per germline. The V and J ends lost 8 bases and 0 bases respectively, with 11 bases between them. CDR3 sequence reads: CASSQAISGANVLTF. In DNA, the CDR3 is TGTGCCAGCTCACAGGCGATCTCTGGGGCCAACGTCCTGACTTTC.

The rearrangement uses TRBV4-2 and TRBJ2-6; 7 bases match TRBD2. Losses at the gene ends were 4 bases for V and 1 base for J; bases not matched to a gene: 7. Germline-derived CDR1 and CDR2 are LGHNA and YNFKEQ. The CDR3 spans 17 residues. In DNA form, the CDR3 reads TGTGCCAGCAGCCCCCAGCCGGGAGGTTCTGGGGCCAACGTCCTGACTTTC. Translated, it gives CASSPQPGGSGANVLTF.

The chain carries TRBV28 and TRBJ2-5; D remains unclear. V was cut by 3 bases and J by 4 bases, with 3 bases left in between. This CDR3 is built from 11 residues. Germline V gene data show CDR1 as MDHEN and CDR2 as SYDVKM. The CDR3 DNA reads TGTGCCAGCAGTTTCAGAGAGACCCAGTACTTC. Translating it yields CASSFRETQYF.

The genes are TRBV6-1 and TRBJ1-6, with TRBD1 identical over 8 bases. J gave up 8 bases and V 0 bases, and 3 bases lay outside the gene matches. Per the germline V gene, CDR1 is MNHNS and CDR2 is SASEGT. This CDR3 is built from 15 residues. The CDR3 here is CASSEAGQGYSPLHF. DNA for the CDR3: TGTGCCAGCAGTGAAGCAGGACAGGGTTATTCACCCCTCCACTTT.

The chain uses TRBV19 and TRBJ1-3; 7 bases are shared with TRBD1. The CDR3 is 15 amino acids. The V gene end was trimmed by 6 bases and the J gene end by 2 bases; junction bases not matched to a gene: 7. CDR1 is LNHDA, CDR2 SQIVND, per germline (reference sequence). CDR3 coding DNA: TGTGCCAGTAGCAATATCGGGACAGCTGGAAACACCATATATTTT. Amino acid sequence: CASSNIGTAGNTIYF.

This clone was counted between two and nine times. The chain carries TRBV7-2 and TRBJ1-2, with 10 bases that match TRBD1. The CDR3 is 16 residues long. Germline-derived CDR1 and CDR2 are SGHTA and FQGNSA. Trimming took 3 bases from V and 7 from J; bases not matched to a gene: 11. The CDR3 here is CASSLATGGALLGYTF. The CDR3 DNA is TGTGCCAGCAGCTTGGCGACAGGGGGCGCCCTGCTTGGCTACACCTTC. Drawing the rest from reference TRBV7-2 and TRBJ1-2, the complete variable domain is GAGVSQSPSNKVTEKGKDVELRCDPISGHTALYWYRQSLGQGLEFLIYFQGNSAPDKSGLPSDRFSAERTGGSVSTLTIQRTQQEDSAVYLCASSLATGGALLGYTFGSGTRLTVV.

V and J are TRBV6-5 and TRBJ1-5; a weak D match, TRBD1 (5 bases). CDR3 length: 13 amino acids. Trimming cost V 10 bases and J 4 bases, with 14 bases left between them. Germline V gene data show CDR1 as MNHEY and CDR2 as SVGAGI. In DNA, the CDR3 is TGTGCCACACGGACATCCATGAATCAGCCCCAGCATTTT. Residues: CATRTSMNQPQHF.

V gene TRBV4-1 combines with J gene TRBJ1-5, with TRBD1 as a possible D gene (5 bases). CDR1 is MGHRA and CDR2 is YSYEKL in the germline V gene. This CDR3 spans 17 amino acids. V lost 1 base and J lost 2, with 15 bases in between. Here the CDR3 reads CASSQAGGGRGNQPQHF. The CDR3 nucleotides are TGCGCCAGCAGCCAAGCTGGGGGGGGTAGGGGCAATCAGCCCCAGCATTTT.

The gene calls are TRBV7-3 and TRBJ2-1; 9 bases fit TRBD2. The J segment lost 4 bases and the V segment lost 2 bases, leaving 6 bases of the junction unmatched. CDR3 length equals 16 residues. Per the germline V gene, CDR1 is SGHTA and CDR2 is FQGTGA. The CDR3 DNA reads as TGTGCCAGCAGCTTAGAAGAGACTAGCGGATACAATGAGCAGTTCTTC. This sequence encodes CASSLEETSGYNEQFF.

The V gene is TRBV5-1, the J gene TRBJ2-1; 9 bases fit TRBD2. This CDR3 spans 15 amino acids. From germline, CDR1 is SGHRS and CDR2 YFSETQ. V lost 1 base and J lost 7; bases outside the gene matches: 6. Here the CDR3 reads CASSLPGTSKNEQFF. The CDR3 coding sequence is TGCGCCAGCAGCTTGCCCGGGACTAGCAAGAATGAGCAGTTCTTC.

The rearrangement joins TRBV11-2 to TRBJ1-1, with D uncertain. CDR1 SGHAT and CDR2 FQNNGV come from the germline V gene. V was clipped by 0 bases and J by 0 bases, with 8 bases between them. CDR3 length equals 15 residues. This CDR3 reads CASSLEAGMNTEAFF. CDR3 DNA sequence: TGTGCCAGCAGCTTAGAAGCGGGGATGAACACTGAAGCTTTCTTT.

In its sample, this clone was seen a few times. This chain connects TRBV21-1 to TRBJ2-3; TRBD2 is the table's D call, not checked against the DNA. TRBV21-1 is labeled a pseudogene. The CDR3 contains 23 residues. CDR3 bases: TGTGCCAGCAGCTCCCTTGCGGGGCTCAGGACTAGCGCCAAGTCCTCAGGCACAGATACGCAGTATTTT. Translating gives CASSSLAGLRTSAKSSGTDTQYF.

This chain connects TRBV6-5 to TRBJ2-5, with 11 nucleotides matching TRBD1. With 0 bases clipped from V and 2 bases from J, the junction kept 2 bases outside the gene matches. The CDR3 covers 16 residues. The V gene's germline CDR1 is MNHEY and CDR2 SVGAGI. The CDR3, as DNA: TGTGCCAGCAGTTACTCCGGGACAGGGGGTCAAGAGACCCAGTACTTC. It is translated as CASSYSGTGGQETQYF.